The rows below give T cell receptor beta chains drawn from one sample of a study of T-cell memory formation after mild COVID-19. MiXCR, applied by TCRdb to the 5' RACE reads, yields one record per CDR3 protein. Here the sample spans 350,000 to 550,000 distinct CDR3 sequences, about a sixth being singletons. Sequencing was performed on PBMCs or a T cell subset sorted from them (not recorded which). The receptors were gathered from a man younger than 35 who had mild COVID-19 (a few samples of this study predate the infection). Cell type and time point are not known. The CDR3 runs from the conserved cysteine through the conserved F or W. The D gene is left open where the match is weak. Not all rows give a size; the values are once, few, many and, for expanded clones, a class.

V,D,J,size,DNA,CDR3
TRBV20-1,.,TRBJ2-3,.,TGCAGTGCTAAAGGTTTGGGGGATGCAGATACGCAGTATTTT,CSAKGLGDADTQYF
TRBV7-9,.,TRBJ1-6,few,TGTGCCAGCAGCTTAAGTAACGTGTCACCCCTCCACTTT,CASSLSNVSPLHF
TRBV5-1,.,TRBJ2-3,few,TGCGCCAGCAGGGAGGTGGGTCCAGATACGCAGTATTTT,CASREVGPDTQYF
TRBV5-1,.,TRBJ2-5,.,TGCGCCAGCAGTCCTTTCCAAGAGACCCAGTACTTC,CASSPFQETQYF
TRBV4-1,.,TRBJ2-6,few,TGCGCCAGCAGCCCCCGACTAGCTGGGGCCAACGTCCTGACTTTC,CASSPRLAGANVLTF
TRBV9,TRBD1,TRBJ2-3,few,TGTGCCAGCAGCGTAAGAGCTCTGACAGGGGGCGTGGATACGCAGTATTTT,CASSVRALTGGVDTQYF
TRBV30,.,TRBJ2-5,.,TGTGCCTGGAGTGTACTTTCCCGGGAAGAGACCCAGTACTTC,CAWSVLSREETQYF
TRBV2,.,TRBJ2-2,few,TGTGCCAGTGAATCAATAACCGGGGAGCTGTTTTTT,CASESITGELFF
TRBV12-3/TRBV12-4,TRBD1,TRBJ2-7,few,TGTGCCAGCAGTCCGGGACAGGGGGCATGGGAGCAGTACTTC,CASSPGQGAWEQYF
TRBV3-1,.,TRBJ1-2,.,TGTGCCAGCAGCCAAGATCACCACTATGGCTACACCTTC,CASSQDHHYGYTF
TRBV12-3/TRBV12-4,TRBD1,TRBJ2-7,many,TGTGCCAGCAGGACCGGGACAGGGGGCTACGAGCAGTACTTC,CASRTGTGGYEQYF
TRBV10-2,.,TRBJ2-5,.,TGCGCCAGCAGCCCCGACAGGAAAGAGACCCAGTACTTC,CASSPDRKETQYF
TRBV7-9,.,TRBJ2-7,.,TGTGCCAGCAGCCACGACCCGTCTCCGAACTACGAGCAGTACTTC,CASSHDPSPNYEQYF
TRBV28,.,TRBJ2-5,.,TGTGCCAGCAGCAAATCGGGGCAAGAGACCCAGTACTTC,CASSKSGQETQYF
TRBV14,.,TRBJ1-2,.,TGTGCCAGCAGCCCAGGGCTAGCTAACTATGGCTACACCTTC,CASSPGLANYGYTF
TRBV7-2,TRBD1,TRBJ1-6,few,TGTGCCAGCAGGGACAGGGCCGGGGATTCACCCCTCCACTTT,CASRDRAGDSPLHF
TRBV6-5,TRBD2,TRBJ2-5,many,TGTGCCAGCAGTTACGGACTAGCAGTCAAAGAGACCCAGTACTTC,CASSYGLAVKETQYF
TRBV9,TRBD2,TRBJ2-3,.,TGTGCCAGCAGCGTAGCACGCGCAAGCGGGGGGGCCATGGATACGCAGTATTTT,CASSVARASGGAMDTQYF
TRBV6-5,TRBD2,TRBJ2-2,many,TGTGCCAGCAGCCGAAACCTAGCGGCGAACACCGGGGAGCTGTTTTTT,CASSRNLAANTGELFF
TRBV20-1,TRBD1,TRBJ2-2,.,TGCAGTGCTATACCACAGGGGACCGGGGAGCTGTTTTTT,CSAIPQGTGELFF
TRBV5-6,.,TRBJ1-5,few,TGTGCCAGCAGTGGACAACACGGCCAGCCCCAGCATTTT,CASSGQHGQPQHF
TRBV11-2,.,TRBJ2-7,.,TGTGCCAGCAGCTTAATACTCTACGAGCAGTACTTC,CASSLILYEQYF
TRBV24-1,TRBD1,TRBJ2-3,many,TGTGCCACCGGGACAGAGCATAGCACAGATACGCAGTATTTT,CATGTEHSTDTQYF
TRBV28,.,TRBJ1-4,few,TGTGCCAGCAGGAGGGGAAGTGGTGAAAAACTGTTTTTT,CASRRGSGEKLFF
TRBV28,TRBD1,TRBJ1-4,.,TGTGCCAGCAGGCAACCGGGACAGGCATACGAAAAACTGTTTTTT,CASRQPGQAYEKLFF
TRBV6-2/TRBV6-3,.,TRBJ1-6,few,TGTGCCAGCAGCCCACGGGGAAGAGGCTCACCCCTCCACTTT,CASSPRGRGSPLHF
TRBV3-1,TRBD1,TRBJ1-5,once,TGTGCCAGCAGCCATTCCCCCGGGACAGGGGGAAAACAGCCCCAGCATTTT,CASSHSPGTGGKQPQHF
TRBV28,.,TRBJ2-2,many,TGTGCCAGCAGTTTTGGACTCTCAATGGGGACCGGGGAGCTGTTTTTT,CASSFGLSMGTGELFF
TRBV24-1,.,TRBJ1-2,.,TGTGCCACCTGCCAGGACCCAGCAGATGGCTACACCTTC,CATCQDPADGYTF
TRBV23-1,.,TRBJ2-7,.,TGCGCCAGCAGTCATAGGGGCCCCGGAGAGCAGTACTTC,CASSHRGPGEQYF
TRBV7-9,.,TRBJ2-5,few,TGTGCCAGCAGCTCCCCGGGGGTTGGTGAGACCCAGTACTTC,CASSSPGVGETQYF